This record covers a single TCR beta chain. The antigen it recognizes is unknown. Per-base quality was not reported, and no clone a single base away is much larger than it. The data derive from a study of blood T cells in healthy people across ages (dated by TCRdb to between 2014 and 2017). Some background on the complete study: Template switching captured roughly one uniquely barcoded TCR beta cDNA molecule per two T cells in model experiments. To avoid experimental bias, donors of different ages were randomly spread across the sequencing lanes. To track age-related changes in TCR beta repertoire diversity, the study relied on deep sequencing normalized with unique cDNA molecular identifiers. The study analyzed two additional independent replicas of 1 million unique cDNA reads from the same blood draw for two donors, one aged 18 to 30 and one aged 80 or older. The donors were divided into four age groups: young (average around 16 years), middle-aged (over 35), aged (around 67) and long-lived (more than 75).

Systemically healthy Caucasian individuals from Russia, approximately 39 in total and aged roughly 6 to 100 years, were included as donors. Approximately 9 milliliters of peripheral blood were collected from each donor into EDTA-treated Vacutainer tubes. Ficoll-Paque density-gradient centrifugation was used to isolate PBMCs, with at least 6.5 million per sample. Total RNA was extracted from PBMCs with Trizol reagent, with at least 5 micrograms obtained per sample. The percentages of naive CD45RAhigh/CD27high T cells were determined by flow cytometry on a PBMC aliquot from every donor. The study at large found these results: As age increased, observed TCR beta diversity per million T cells dropped in a roughly linear way, and a significant reduction was already evident by age about 36. Estimates of total diversity based on one million sequenced T cells were regarded as lower bounds and as underestimates. Conclusive comparison of naive and antigen-experienced compartments was prevented by the profiling of bulk unsorted PBMCs. Compared with the aged group, the long-lived group had more naive CD4+ T cells, fewer expanded clones and increased TCR diversity, a pattern suggesting age selection. Donor CMV infection status was unknown, potentially confounding age-related changes in expanded clonotypes. The percentage of naive T cells measured by flow cytometry correlated strongly with observed TCR beta diversity.

Library creation used 5' RACE. For sequencing, an Illumina HiSeq 2500 was employed. A second PCR of about 6 to 12 cycles was performed with a sample-barcoded 5' primer and a J-beta primer mix. A unique molecular identifier was introduced onto each TCR beta cDNA molecule by a template-switch 5' adaptor carrying 12 random nucleotides. Each sample yielded at least 2.5 million CDR3-containing paired-end reads. All of the RNA was converted into first-strand cDNA using the Mint cDNA synthesis kit, with a TRBC-specific oligonucleotide serving as the primer. Following uracil-DNA glycosylase treatment, all cDNA underwent a first 18-cycle PCR with the universal primers M1SS and BC2_uni_R. Regarding the original processing steps: For normalization, 1 million high-quality reads, each with a distinct molecular identifier, were randomly selected from each sample. Reads sharing molecular identifiers were discarded rather than binned into consensus sequences. MiTCR, run with a Q25 quality threshold and the strictest error-elimination algorithm, handled CDR3 identification, clonotype clustering and error correction. A nonparametric unseen species model with Euler transformation was used to estimate a lower bound on total TCR beta diversity. The raw public reads went through TCRdb reprocessing: fastp at Q25, MiXCR clone calling, in-frame beta chains kept. Each CDR3 protein appears once, grouped with its most common genes and DNA. TCRdb, not the original authors, processed these V and J calls. This sample gives some 900,000 distinct CDR3 sequences in total; around 26% of them show up just once. In total, the top ten clones hold 15% to 20% of the sample.

The origin of this receptor is a woman of 80 years or more in good health. Sequencing was done on a sample of blood.

The DNA reads as follows: TGTGCCAGCAGTGACTCCGGGGGGGATGCCCCAACTGAAGCTTTCTTT. This is translated as CASSDSGGDAPTEAFF. The rearranged chain carries TRBV6-4 and TRBJ1-1; a tentative D call is TRBD1 (5 bases match). Trimming removed 0 bases from V and 5 bases from J, leaving 16 bases between the germline ends. From the cysteine through the phenylalanine, the CDR3 covers 16 amino acids. Only the CDR3 region is kept as DNA, spanning 48 bases read in frame from base 1. Looking up the germline V gene yields CDR1 MRHNA and CDR2 SNTAGT.